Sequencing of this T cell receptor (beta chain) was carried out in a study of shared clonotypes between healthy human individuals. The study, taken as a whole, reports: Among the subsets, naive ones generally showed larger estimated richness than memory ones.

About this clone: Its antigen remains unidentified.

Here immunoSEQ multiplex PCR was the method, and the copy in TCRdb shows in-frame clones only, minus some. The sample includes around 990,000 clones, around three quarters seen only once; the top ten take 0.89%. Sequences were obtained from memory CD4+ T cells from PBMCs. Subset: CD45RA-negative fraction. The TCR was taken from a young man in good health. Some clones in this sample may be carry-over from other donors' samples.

In DNA, the CDR3 is TGTGCCAGCAGCATTCGATCTAGCGGGGCCAGGGATACGCAGTATTTT. Residues: CASSIRSSGARDTQYF. V and J are TRBV7-3 and TRBJ2-3; 9 positions agree with TRBD2. CDR1 is SGHTA and CDR2 is FQGTGA in the germline V gene. J gave up 6 bases and V 5 bases, and 12 bases lay outside the gene matches. CDR3 length equals 16 residues.